This TCR beta chain came from a study of T cells in Graves' hyperthyroidism and ophthalmopathy. Amplified regions were TCR beta CDR3 sequences from RNA transcripts. HTBI primers were the set used in a first-round RT-PCR of the TCR CDR3. TCRdb fed the multiplex PCR reads into MiXCR, producing one record per CDR3 protein. Of about 250,000 distinct CDR3 sequences listed, roughly 22% are singletons. Germline loops: CDR1 SGHDN, CDR2 FVKESK. The CDR3 runs to 14 residues. Trimming cost V 4 bases and J 2 bases, with 11 bases left between them. This clonotype was detected ten times or more. The chain joins TRBV14 to TRBJ2-5, with D possibly being TRBD1 (6 bases). The sample consisted of blood. The TCR originated in a man aged 25-45 years with Graves' ophthalmopathy. CDR3 coding DNA: TGTGCCAGCAGCCGTAACAGGGCACAAGAGACCCAGTACTTC. This codes for CASSRNRAQETQYF.